The 24 T cell receptor beta chains reported below all come from one sample, sequenced in a study of blood T cell repertoires in COVID-19. Libraries were prepared by immunoSEQ multiplex PCR; TCRdb keeps only in-frame clonotypes and omits some of them. Of 25,000 to 30,000 clones in the sample, 65% to 70% were seen once. The sample consisted of peripheral blood. Every receptor here comes from a human donor in a cohort sampled during active COVID-19.

V and J are TRBV7-9 and TRBJ2-3; D gene uncertain. Trimming took off 5 bases at V and 2 bases at J, with 11 bases between the two ends. Germline CDR1 and CDR2: SEHNR and FQNEAQ (reference sequence). The CDR3 has 14 residues. CDR3 sequence: CASSPPATTDTQYF. The CDR3 bases are TGTGCCAGCAGCCCCCCAGCGACCACAGATACGCAGTATTTT.

The rearrangement uses TRBV4-3 and TRBJ2-3, with 9 bases that match TRBD2. Germline V gives CDR1 LGHNA, CDR2 YSLEER. The CDR3 runs 16 residues. V lost 2 bases to trimming and J lost 2 bases; unmatched junction nucleotides: 5. The CDR3 protein is CASSQNSGGYTDTQYF. The CDR3 bases are TGCGCCAGCAGCCAAAACAGCGGGGGGTACACAGATACGCAGTATTTT.

V is TRBV9 and J is TRBJ1-5, with D possibly matching TRBD1 (5 bases). CDR3 length: 17 residues. Trimming took off 4 bases at V and 3 bases at J, with 20 bases between the two ends. Germline-derived CDR1 and CDR2 are SGDLS and YYNGEE. The CDR3 region is CASSTGSGMDNNQPQHF. CDR3 DNA sequence: TGTGCCAGCAGCACTGGCTCAGGGATGGATAACAATCAGCCCCAGCATTTT. The whole variable domain, remainder taken from reference TRBV9 and TRBJ1-5, is DSGVTQTPKHLITATGQRVTLRCSPRSGDLSVYWYQQSLDQGLQFLIQYYNGEERAKGNILERFSAQQFPDLHSELNLSSLELGDSALYFCASSTGSGMDNNQPQHFGDGTRLSIL.

The chain couples TRBV7-3 to TRBJ2-7; 12 bases line up with TRBD2. The CDR3 has 15 amino acids. Germline V CDR1 and CDR2: SGHTA, FQGTGA. The V and J ends lost 2 bases and 3 bases, in that order; junction bases with no gene match: 2. CDR3 amino acids: CASSLGLAGSYEQYF. In nucleotides, the CDR3 is TGTGCCAGCAGCTTAGGACTAGCGGGAAGCTACGAGCAGTACTTC.

This clone appeared a single time. The chain recombines TRBV12-3 or TRBV12-4 with TRBJ2-7, with a tentative D call TRBD1 (5 bases). Trimming pared 1 base from V and 9 bases from J, leaving 13 bases between. The CDR3 sequence is 13 residues long. The CDR3 nucleotides are TGTGCCAGCAGTTTAGGGACCGGCGACAGGCAGTACTTC. Protein: CASSLGTGDRQYF.

This clone was seen a handful of times. The chain combines TRBV19 with TRBJ2-7; no firm D call. The ends were cut back, 1 base at V and 1 base at J, with 11 bases in the middle. Looked up from germline, CDR1 is LNHDA and CDR2 is SQIVND (reference sequence). This CDR3 region has 15 residues. The CDR3 sequence: CASSIVATESYEQYF. DNA of the CDR3: TGTGCCAGTAGTATAGTGGCGACGGAGTCCTACGAGCAGTACTTC.

J is TRBJ1-5 and V is TRBV6-2 or TRBV6-3, with TRBD1 matching 8 bases. The CDR3 length is 14 residues. The germline gives CDR1 MNHEY, CDR2 SVGEGT. J was trimmed by 7 bases and V by 6 bases; bases with no gene match: 8. The DNA for the CDR3 is TGTGCCAGCAGCCTCGACAGGGGACCCCAGCCCCAGCATTTT. It codes for CASSLDRGPQPQHF.

The rearrangement joins TRBV24-1 to TRBJ2-3; TRBD1 matches 11 bases. CDR3 length equals 15 residues. With V trimmed by 7 bases and J by 3 bases, 5 bases remained unmatched. Germline V gene sequence: CDR1 KGHDR, CDR2 SFDVKD. The DNA for the CDR3 is TGTGCCACCAGACCCGGGACAGGGGGAACAGATACGCAGTATTTT. Translation gives CATRPGTGGTDTQYF.

The rearrangement joins TRBV15 to TRBJ1-2, with TRBD1 as a possible D gene (6 bases). The CDR3 contains 17 residues. With 1 base removed from V and 0 bases from J, the gap between germline ends came to 15 bases. Looked up from germline, CDR1 is LNHNV and CDR2 is YYDKDF (reference sequence). The CDR3: CATSRGGGGATNYGYTF. CDR3 in DNA: TGTGCCACCAGCAGAGGCGGCGGGGGGGCAACTAACTATGGCTACACCTTC. The variable domain in full, with the rest retrieved from reference TRBV15 and TRBJ1-2, is DAMVIQNPRYQVTQFGKPVTLSCSQTLNHNVMYWYQQKSSQAPKLLFHYYDKDFNNEADTPDNFQSRRPNTSFCFLDIRSPGLGDTAMYLCATSRGGGGATNYGYTFGSGTRLTVV.

The chain carries TRBV14 and TRBJ2-7; 7 positions match TRBD1. CDR1 is SGHDN, CDR2 FVKESK, per germline. The CDR3 loop spans 15 amino acids. J was trimmed by 4 bases and V by 0 bases; bases with no gene match: 6. CDR3 loop: CASSQDQGVEYEQYF. The CDR3 nucleotides read TGTGCCAGCAGCCAAGATCAGGGGGTGGAATACGAGCAGTACTTC.

The genes are TRBV10-3 and TRBJ1-4, with D uncertain. The CDR3 is 12 residues long. The V gene's germline CDR1 is ENHRY and CDR2 SYGVKD. Trimming shortened V by 9 bases and J by 0 bases, and 5 bases separated the two germline ends. The DNA of the CDR3 is TGTGCCATTTCGGCAACTAATGAAAAACTGTTTTTT. It yields the protein CAISATNEKLFF.

The V gene is TRBV11-1, the J gene TRBJ2-7; 7 nucleotides agree with TRBD2. The CDR3 length is 14 residues. The V and J ends lost 1 base and 6 bases, in that order; junction bases with no gene match: 6. Germline V gene sequence: CDR1 SGHAT, CDR2 FQDESV (reference sequence). CDR3 sequence: CASSLERGFFEQYF. CDR3 in DNA: TGTGCCAGCAGCTTAGAGCGGGGATTCTTCGAGCAGTACTTC.

This clone was recorded only once. V is TRBV5-7 and J is TRBJ2-3; 9 positions agree with TRBD2. TRBV5-7 is an open reading frame, and its role is uncertain. V lost 1 base, J lost 3 bases, and 9 bases stayed unmatched. The CDR3 contains 17 residues. The CDR3 region is CASSLLAGAGDTDTQYF. CDR3 nucleotides: TGTGCCAGCAGCTTGTTAGCGGGAGCAGGTGATACAGATACGCAGTATTTT.

This chain connects TRBV11-2 to TRBJ1-1, with unresolved D. Per the germline V gene, CDR1 is SGHAT and CDR2 is FQNNGV. The CDR3 loop spans 14 amino acids. V was trimmed by 1 base and J by 6 bases, leaving 12 bases between them. The CDR3 nucleotides are TGTGCCAGCAGCTTAGGCCCCGGCGGTCCTGAAGCTTTCTTT. Its protein is CASSLGPGGPEAFF.

This clone showed up just a few times. J is TRBJ2-1 and V is TRBV7-9; D call uncertain. The length of the CDR3 is 15 residues. Trimming removed 5 bases from V and 0 bases from J, with 11 bases in between. The germline V gene has CDR1 SEHNR and CDR2 FQNEAQ (reference sequence). This CDR3 reads CASSPGWSSYNEQFF. The CDR3 region has the DNA TGTGCCAGCAGCCCCGGGTGGAGCTCCTACAATGAGCAGTTCTTC.

This clone was detected a few times. J is TRBJ1-6 and V is TRBV6-2 or TRBV6-3; TRBD1 agrees at 7 bases. Germline assignment: CDR1 MNHEY and CDR2 SVGEGT. V trimming: 5 bases; J trimming: 10 bases; junction bases outside the gene matches: 11. The CDR3 is made up of 15 amino acids. CDR3 bases: TGTGCCAGCAGTAACACCGGACCCAGGGGGTCACCCCTCCACTTT. It translates to CASSNTGPRGSPLHF.

The rearrangement links TRBV5-4 to TRBJ1-1; D is undetermined. Germline V gene lookup returns CDR1 SGHNT and CDR2 YYREEE (reference sequence). This CDR3 contains 14 residues. V lost 6 bases to trimming and J lost 4 bases, with 16 bases between them. DNA for the CDR3: TGTGCCAGCATCCCCCAGGTCGGGAGCACTGAAGCTTTCTTT. It codes for CASIPQVGSTEAFF.

This chain links TRBV18 with TRBJ1-1, with TRBD1 matching over 8 bases. Germline CDR1 and CDR2: KGHSH and LQKENI. V lost 3 bases and J lost 12; bases outside the gene matches: 6. This CDR3 is built from 12 residues. CDR3 sequence (DNA): TGTGCCAGCTCACCGGACAGGGCCGTAACTTTCTTT. Its protein product is CASSPDRAVTFF.

V usage is TRBV29-1 and J usage is TRBJ1-2; 7 bases match TRBD1. Germline assignment: CDR1 SQVTM and CDR2 ANQGSEA. V dropped 1 base and J dropped 4; count of bases not matched to a gene: 12. The CDR3 extends over 16 amino acids. CDR3 sequence reads: CSVEGSRQGERYGYTF. In DNA, the CDR3 is TGCAGCGTTGAAGGCTCCAGGCAGGGGGAACGCTATGGCTACACCTTC.

The V gene is TRBV9, the J gene TRBJ1-6; possibly TRBD1 for D (5 bases). Per germline, CDR1 SGDLS and CDR2 YYNGEE. V was cut by 0 bases and J by 6 bases, with 10 bases left in between. The CDR3 length is 15 residues. This CDR3 reads CASSVGPTVNSPLHF. For the CDR3, the DNA is TGTGCCAGCAGCGTAGGTCCGACAGTTAATTCACCCCTCCACTTT.

The chain joins TRBV11-3 to TRBJ2-5; 8 nucleotides line up with TRBD2. CDR1 and CDR2 (germline): SGHNT, YENEEA. V lost 2 bases, J lost 2 bases, and 7 bases stayed unmatched. This CDR3 comprises 16 residues. The CDR3 DNA is TGTGCCAGCAGCTTACGTCTAGCGGGCTCGCAAGAGACCCAGTACTTC. Amino acid sequence: CASSLRLAGSQETQYF.

The chain joins TRBV15 to TRBJ1-3; a weak D match, TRBD1 (6 bases). Germline V CDR1 and CDR2: LNHNV, YYDKDF (reference sequence). This CDR3 spans 14 amino acids. The V end was cut by 3 bases, the J end by 0 bases, with 6 bases between. The CDR3 region is CATSRDSSGNTIYF. The CDR3 coding sequence is TGTGCCACCAGCAGGGACAGCTCTGGAAACACCATATATTTT.

The V and J genes are TRBV10-3 and TRBJ1-1, with D perhaps matching TRBD1 (5 bases). The CDR3 is 15 amino acids. V lost 2 bases and J 1 base, leaving 11 bases between the germline ends. Germline V CDR1 and CDR2: ENHRY, SYGVKD. The CDR3 coding sequence is TGTGCCATCAGTGAGCCTGCAGGGAAGAACACTGAAGCTTTCTTT. This translates into CAISEPAGKNTEAFF.

The sample holds one count of this clone. The chain recombines TRBV28 with TRBJ1-6; 7 nucleotides match TRBD1. Germline V gene lookup returns CDR1 MDHEN and CDR2 SYDVKM. The junction had 2 bases not matched to a gene; V was cut back by 1 base and J by 5 bases. CDR3 size: 15 residues. The CDR3: CASSLSGTDNSPLHF. The CDR3 DNA sequence: TGTGCCAGCAGTTTATCGGGGACAGATAATTCACCCCTCCACTTT.